This T cell receptor beta chain was retrieved from a study of cytomegalovirus exposure and HLA in healthy donors. Study-wide findings and caveats: TRBV6-2, TRBV6-3 and some other V segments were excluded as indistinguishable. The authors confirmed in vitro that three CMV-associated chains were specific for CMV antigens.

On this clone itself: The antigen remains undetermined.

The CDR3 totals 13 residues. V gave up 2 bases and J gave up 10 bases, with 14 bases separating them. The germline V gene has CDR1 MNHNY and CDR2 SVGAGI (reference sequence). Both 60 Vbeta primers and 13 Jbeta primers went into the PCR. Original processing notes: Later, an analysis found 75 million to 100 million unique TCR beta chains, and roughly 9.9 million of these were shared. Using immunoSEQ multiplex PCR, the repertoire was profiled, and TCRdb retains in-frame clones only, with some absent. V, J and clone size derive from that table, while D and trimming were established from the DNA sequence. The sample lists approximately 140,000 clones, 77% occurring once. The donors were healthy bone marrow donors.

The sample consisted of PBMCs. The chain has TRBV6-6 and TRBJ1-2, with TRBD1 as a possible D gene (5 bases). This clonotype was sampled from a woman aged 45-65 years in good health and CMV-seronegative. In nucleotides, the CDR3 is TGTGCCAGCAGTTACCACCCGGACAAATCCTACACCTTC. It specifies CASSYHPDKSYTF.